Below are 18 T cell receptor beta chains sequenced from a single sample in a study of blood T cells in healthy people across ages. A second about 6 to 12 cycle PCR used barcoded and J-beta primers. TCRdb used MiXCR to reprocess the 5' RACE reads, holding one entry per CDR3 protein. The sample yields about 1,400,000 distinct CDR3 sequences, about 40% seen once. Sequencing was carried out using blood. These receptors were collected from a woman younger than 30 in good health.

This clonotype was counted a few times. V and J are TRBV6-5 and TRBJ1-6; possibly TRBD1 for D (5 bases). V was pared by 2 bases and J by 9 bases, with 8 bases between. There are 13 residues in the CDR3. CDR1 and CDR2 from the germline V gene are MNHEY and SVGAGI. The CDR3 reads CASSYGGGSPLHF. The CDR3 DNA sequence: TGTGCCAGCAGTTACGGCGGGGGTTCACCCCTCCACTTT.

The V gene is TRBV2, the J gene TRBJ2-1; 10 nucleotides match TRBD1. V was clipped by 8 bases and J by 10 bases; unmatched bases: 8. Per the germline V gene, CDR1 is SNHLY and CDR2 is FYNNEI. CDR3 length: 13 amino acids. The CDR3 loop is CASRDRGSREQFF. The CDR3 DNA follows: TGTGCCAGCCGGGACAGGGGTAGTAGAGAGCAGTTCTTC.

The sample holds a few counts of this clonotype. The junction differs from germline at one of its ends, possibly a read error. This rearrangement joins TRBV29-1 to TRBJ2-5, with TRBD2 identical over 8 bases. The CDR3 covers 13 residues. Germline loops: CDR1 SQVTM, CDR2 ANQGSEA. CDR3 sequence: CSAPGTSVNEQYF. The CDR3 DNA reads TGCAGCGCCCCGGGGACTAGTGTGAATGAGCAGTACTTT.

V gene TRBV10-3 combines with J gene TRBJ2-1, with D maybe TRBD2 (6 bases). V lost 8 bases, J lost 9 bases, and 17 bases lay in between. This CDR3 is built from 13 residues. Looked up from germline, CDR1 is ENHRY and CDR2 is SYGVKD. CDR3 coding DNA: TGTGCCATCCGAGATGGCGGGGTCGGTGAGCAGTTCTTC. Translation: CAIRDGGVGEQFF.

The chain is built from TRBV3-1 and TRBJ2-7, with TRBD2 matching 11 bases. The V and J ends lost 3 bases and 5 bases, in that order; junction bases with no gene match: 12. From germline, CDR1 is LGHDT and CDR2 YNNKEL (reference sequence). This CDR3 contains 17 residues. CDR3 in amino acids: CASSHGLRLAGNDEQYF. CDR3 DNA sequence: TGTGCCAGCAGCCACGGACTGAGACTAGCGGGGAACGACGAGCAGTACTTC.

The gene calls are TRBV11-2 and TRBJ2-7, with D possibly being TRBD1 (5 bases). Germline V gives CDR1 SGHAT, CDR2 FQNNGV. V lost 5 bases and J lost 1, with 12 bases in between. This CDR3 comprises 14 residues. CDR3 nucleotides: TGTGCCAGCAGCACCCACAGGATTTCCTACGAGCAGTACTTC. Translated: CASSTHRISYEQYF.

The CDR3, as DNA: TGTGCCAGCAGCTTGGGGGGGAATGTCCCTGAAGCTTTCTTT. Its translation: CASSLGGNVPEAFF. The rearrangement joins TRBV7-9 to TRBJ1-1; the D gene is possibly TRBD1 (5 bases). Trimming shortened V by 3 bases and J by 6 bases, and 14 bases separated the two germline ends. Germline CDR1 is SEHNR and CDR2 is FQNEAQ (reference sequence). This CDR3 is 14 amino acids long.

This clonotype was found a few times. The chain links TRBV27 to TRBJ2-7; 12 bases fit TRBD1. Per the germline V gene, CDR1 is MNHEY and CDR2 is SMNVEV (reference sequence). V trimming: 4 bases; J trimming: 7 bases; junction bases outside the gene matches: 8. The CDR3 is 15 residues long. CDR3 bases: TGTGCCAGCAGTTCCAAGGGACAGGGGGCACGGGAGCAGTACTTC. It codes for CASSSKGQGAREQYF.

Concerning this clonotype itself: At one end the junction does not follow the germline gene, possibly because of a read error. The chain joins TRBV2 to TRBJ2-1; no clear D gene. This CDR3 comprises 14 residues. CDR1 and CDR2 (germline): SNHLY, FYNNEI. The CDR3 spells CASGEPGIRNEQFF. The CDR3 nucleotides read TGTGCCAGCGGTGAACCCGGAATCAGGAATGAGCAGTTCTTC.

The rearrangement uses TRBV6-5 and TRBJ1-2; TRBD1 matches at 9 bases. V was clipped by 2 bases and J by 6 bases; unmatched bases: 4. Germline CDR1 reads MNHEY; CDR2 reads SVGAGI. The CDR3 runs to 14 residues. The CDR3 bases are TGTGCCAGCAGTTACCAAGACAGGGGGGATGGCTACACCTTC. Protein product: CASSYQDRGDGYTF.

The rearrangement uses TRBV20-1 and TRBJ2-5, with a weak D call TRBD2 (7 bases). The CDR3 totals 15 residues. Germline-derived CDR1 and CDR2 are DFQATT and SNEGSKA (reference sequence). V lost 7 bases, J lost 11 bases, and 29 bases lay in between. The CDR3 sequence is CSDHKWGGTQGAQYF. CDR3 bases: TGCAGTGATCATAAGTGGGGGGGGACACAAGGCGCACAGTACTTC.

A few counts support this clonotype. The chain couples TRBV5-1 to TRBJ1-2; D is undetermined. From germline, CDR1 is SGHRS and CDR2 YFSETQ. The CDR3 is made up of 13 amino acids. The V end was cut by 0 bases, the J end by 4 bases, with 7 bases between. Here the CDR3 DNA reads TGCGCCAGCAGCTTGGCGACATCCTATGGCTACACCTTC. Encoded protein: CASSLATSYGYTF.

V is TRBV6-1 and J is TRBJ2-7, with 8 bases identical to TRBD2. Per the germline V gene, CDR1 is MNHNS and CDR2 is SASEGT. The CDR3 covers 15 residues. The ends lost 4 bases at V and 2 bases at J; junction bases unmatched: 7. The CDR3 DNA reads TGTGCCAGCAGTGTCCAAGCGGGAGAGACCTACGAGCAGTACTTC. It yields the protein CASSVQAGETYEQYF.

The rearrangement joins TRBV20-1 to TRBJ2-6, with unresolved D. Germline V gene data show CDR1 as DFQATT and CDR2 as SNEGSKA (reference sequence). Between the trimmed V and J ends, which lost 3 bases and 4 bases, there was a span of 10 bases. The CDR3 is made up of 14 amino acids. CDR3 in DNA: TGCAGTGCTAGTATGGCAGCGGGGGCCAACGTCCTGACTTTC. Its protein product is CSASMAAGANVLTF.

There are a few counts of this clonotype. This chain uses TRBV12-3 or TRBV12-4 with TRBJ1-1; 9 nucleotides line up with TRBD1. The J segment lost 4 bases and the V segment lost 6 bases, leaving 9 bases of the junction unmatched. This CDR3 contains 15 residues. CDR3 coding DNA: TGTGCCAGCAGGCCCGTCACAGGGGGCGGCACTGAAGCTTTCTTT. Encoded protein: CASRPVTGGGTEAFF.

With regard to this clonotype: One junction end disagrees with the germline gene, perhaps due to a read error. CDR3 sequence reads: CGAPTTSADTQYF. The CDR3 bases are TGCGGTGCACCTACAACTAGCGCAGATACGCAGTATTTT. The V call is TRBV20-1, the J call TRBJ2-3; 7 nucleotides agree with TRBD2. Germline V gene data show CDR1 as DFQATT and CDR2 as SNEGSKA (reference sequence). The CDR3 is 13 residues long.

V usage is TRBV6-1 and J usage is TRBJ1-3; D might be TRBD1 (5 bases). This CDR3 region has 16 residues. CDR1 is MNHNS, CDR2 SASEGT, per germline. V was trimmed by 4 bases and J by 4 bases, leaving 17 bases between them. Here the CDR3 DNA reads TGTGCCAGCAGTGGTTCGGGGGTTCGAAGGGGAAACACCATATATTTT. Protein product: CASSGSGVRRGNTIYF.

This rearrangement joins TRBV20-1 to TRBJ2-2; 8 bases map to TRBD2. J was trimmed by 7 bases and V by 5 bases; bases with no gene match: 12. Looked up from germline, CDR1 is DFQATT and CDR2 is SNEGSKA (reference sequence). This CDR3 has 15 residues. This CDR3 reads CSALEAGVGGGELFF. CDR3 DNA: TGCAGTGCTTTAGAAGCGGGAGTTGGTGGCGGGGAGCTGTTTTTT.